This T cell receptor beta chain is from a study of graft-versus-host responses after intestinal transplantation. Study summary: Transplants were multivisceral, liver-intestinal, or isolated intestinal.

Intraepithelial lymphocytes and lamina propria lymphocytes were released through processing of graft tissue. CDR3 length: 14 residues. V was cut by 3 bases and J by 4 bases, with 10 bases left in between. Germline CDR1 KGHSH, CDR2 LQKENI. Clones were read by immunoSEQ multiplex PCR, and TCRdb kept only the in-frame ones, dropping some. The table has about 37,000 clones, 75% to 90% seen once. The TCR originated in a human patient who received an intestinal transplant, so some T cells may come from the graft donor. The chain couples TRBV18 to TRBJ1-3, with unresolved D. The sample consisted of ileum tissue, taken 200 to 210 days after intestinal transplant. CDR3 bases: TGTGCCAGCTCACCGTTCGGGGAAGGAAACACCATATATTTT. This gives the protein CASSPFGEGNTIYF.